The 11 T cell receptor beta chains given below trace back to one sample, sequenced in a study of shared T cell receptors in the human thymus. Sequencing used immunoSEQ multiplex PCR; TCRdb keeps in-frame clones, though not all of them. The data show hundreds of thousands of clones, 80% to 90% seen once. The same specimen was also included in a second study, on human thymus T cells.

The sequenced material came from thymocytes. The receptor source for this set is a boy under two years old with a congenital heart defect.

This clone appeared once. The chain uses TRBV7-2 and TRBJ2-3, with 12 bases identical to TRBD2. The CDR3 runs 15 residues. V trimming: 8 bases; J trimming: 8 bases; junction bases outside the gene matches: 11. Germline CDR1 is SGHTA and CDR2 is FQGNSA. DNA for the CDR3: TGTGCCAGCCACGGGCTAGCGGGAGGGGCTGGTACGCAGTATTTT. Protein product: CASHGLAGGAGTQYF.

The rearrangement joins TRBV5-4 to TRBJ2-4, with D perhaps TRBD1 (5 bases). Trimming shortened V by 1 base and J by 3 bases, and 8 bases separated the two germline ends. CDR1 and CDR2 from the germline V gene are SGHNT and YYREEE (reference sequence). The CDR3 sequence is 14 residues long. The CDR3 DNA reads TGTGCCAGCAGCTTGACAGGAATCAAAAACATTCAGTACTTC. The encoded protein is CASSLTGIKNIQYF. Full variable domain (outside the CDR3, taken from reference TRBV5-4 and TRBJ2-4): ETGVTQSPTHLIKTRGQQVTLRCSSQSGHNTVSWYQQALGQGPQFIFQYYREEENGRGNFPPRFSGLQFPNYSSELNVNALELDDSALYLCASSLTGIKNIQYFGAGTRLSVL.

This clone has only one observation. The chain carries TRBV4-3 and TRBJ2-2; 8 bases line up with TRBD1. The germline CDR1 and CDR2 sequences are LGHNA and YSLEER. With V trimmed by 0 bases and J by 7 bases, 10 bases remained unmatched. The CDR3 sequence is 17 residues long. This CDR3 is CASSQESGQGAHGELFF. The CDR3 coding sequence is TGCGCCAGCAGCCAAGAGTCCGGGCAGGGGGCCCACGGGGAGCTGTTTTTT.

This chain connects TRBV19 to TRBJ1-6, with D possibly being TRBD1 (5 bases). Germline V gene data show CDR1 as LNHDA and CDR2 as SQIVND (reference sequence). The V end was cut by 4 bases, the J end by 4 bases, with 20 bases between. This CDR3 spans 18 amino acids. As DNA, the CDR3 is TGTGCCAGTAGTAAAGAGGTGGGGGGTATGAGGTATAATTCACCCCTCCACTTT. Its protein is CASSKEVGGMRYNSPLHF.

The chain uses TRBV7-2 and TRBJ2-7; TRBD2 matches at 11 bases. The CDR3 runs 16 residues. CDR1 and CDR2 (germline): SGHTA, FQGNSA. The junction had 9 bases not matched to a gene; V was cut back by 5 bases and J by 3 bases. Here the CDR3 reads CASSPQLAGEIYEQYF. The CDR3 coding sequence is TGTGCCAGCAGCCCTCAACTAGCGGGAGAGATCTACGAGCAGTACTTC.

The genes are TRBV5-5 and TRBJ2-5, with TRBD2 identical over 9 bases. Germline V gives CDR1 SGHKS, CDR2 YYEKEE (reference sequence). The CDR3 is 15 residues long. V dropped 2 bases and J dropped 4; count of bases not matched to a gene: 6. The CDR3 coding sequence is TGTGCCAGCAGCTTTATAGCGGGGGTAGGAGAGACCCAGTACTTC. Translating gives CASSFIAGVGETQYF.

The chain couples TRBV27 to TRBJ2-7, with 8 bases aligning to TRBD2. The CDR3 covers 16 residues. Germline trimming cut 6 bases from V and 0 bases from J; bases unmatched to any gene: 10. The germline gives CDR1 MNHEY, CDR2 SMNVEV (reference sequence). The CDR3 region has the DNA TGTGCCAGCAGCTCCGGGAGGGGGGAAATCTCCTACGAGCAGTACTTC. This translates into CASSSGRGEISYEQYF.

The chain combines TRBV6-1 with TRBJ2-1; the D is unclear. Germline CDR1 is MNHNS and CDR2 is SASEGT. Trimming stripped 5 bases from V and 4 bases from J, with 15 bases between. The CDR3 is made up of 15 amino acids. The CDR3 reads CASSLPRRAYNEQFF. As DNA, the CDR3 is TGTGCCAGCAGTCTACCTAGGAGAGCTTACAATGAGCAGTTCTTC.

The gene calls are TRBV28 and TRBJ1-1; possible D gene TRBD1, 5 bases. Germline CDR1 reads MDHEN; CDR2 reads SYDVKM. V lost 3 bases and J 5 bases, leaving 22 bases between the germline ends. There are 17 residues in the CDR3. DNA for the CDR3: TGTGCCAGCAGTTTCGCCCGACAGACCCTAACGAGGACTGAAGCTTTCTTT. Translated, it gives CASSFARQTLTRTEAFF.

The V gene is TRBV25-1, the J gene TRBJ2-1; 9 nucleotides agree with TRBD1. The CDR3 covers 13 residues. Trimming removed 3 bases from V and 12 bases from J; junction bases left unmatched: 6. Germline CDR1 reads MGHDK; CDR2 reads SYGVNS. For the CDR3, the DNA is TGTGCCAGCAGTGATCCGGGACAGGGAGGGCAGTTCTTC. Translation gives CASSDPGQGGQFF.

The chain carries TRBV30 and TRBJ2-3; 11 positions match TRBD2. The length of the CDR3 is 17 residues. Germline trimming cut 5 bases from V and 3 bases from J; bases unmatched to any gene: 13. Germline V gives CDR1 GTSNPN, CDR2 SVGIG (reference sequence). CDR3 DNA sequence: TGTGCCTGGCACTTCTCCGGGACTAGCGGAGTTACAGATACGCAGTATTTT. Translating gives CAWHFSGTSGVTDTQYF.